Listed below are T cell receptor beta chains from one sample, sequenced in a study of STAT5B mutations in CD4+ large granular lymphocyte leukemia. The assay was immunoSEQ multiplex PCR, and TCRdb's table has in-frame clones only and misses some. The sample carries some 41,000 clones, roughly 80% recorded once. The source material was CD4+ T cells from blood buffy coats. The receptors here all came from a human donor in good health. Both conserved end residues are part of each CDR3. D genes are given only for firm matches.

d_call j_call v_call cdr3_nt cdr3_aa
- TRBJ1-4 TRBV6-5 TGTGCCAGCAGAAAAAGGTCGAACGAAAAACTGTTTTTT CASRKRSNEKLFF
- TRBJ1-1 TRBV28 TGTGCCAGCAGTTCAACAGGGACTGAAGCTTTCTTT CASSSTGTEAFF
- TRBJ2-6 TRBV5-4 TGTGCCAGCAGCTTGTTGGGGACCGTGATGTCTGGGGCCAACGTCCTGACTTTC CASSLLGTVMSGANVLTF
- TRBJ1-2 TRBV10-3 TGTGCCATCAGATCGGACCAGGCAAACTATGGCTACACCTTC CAIRSDQANYGYTF
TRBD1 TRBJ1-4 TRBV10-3 TGTGCCATCAGTGCGGGACAGGGTATTGATTCTAATGAAAAACTGTTTTTT CAISAGQGIDSNEKLFF
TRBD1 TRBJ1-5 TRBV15 TGTGCCACCAGCAGAGGGGCCCGGGACAGGCCCCAGCCCCAGCATTTT CATSRGARDRPQPQHF
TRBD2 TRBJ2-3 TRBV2 TGTGCCAGCAGTGAAGGGCTAGCGGACACAGATACGCAGTATTTT CASSEGLADTDTQYF
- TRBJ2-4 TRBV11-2 TGTGCCAGCAGCTCAATCGCGGGGTTTAAAAACATTCAGTACTTC CASSSIAGFKNIQYF
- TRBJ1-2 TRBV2 TGTGCCAGCAGTGAAGACGTTAACTATGGCTACACCTTC CASSEDVNYGYTF
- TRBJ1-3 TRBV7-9 TGTGCCAGCAGCTTAACGGCGGGAATTTACGGAAACACCATATATTTT CASSLTAGIYGNTIYF